The 7 T cell receptor beta chains listed next were all sequenced from one sample in a study of cytomegalovirus exposure and HLA in healthy donors. Generated by immunoSEQ multiplex PCR, the TCRdb table keeps only in-frame clones and is missing some. The sample records around 400,000 clones, about nine tenths being singletons. The sequenced material came from PBMCs. These TCRs come from a woman between 18 and 29 years old in good health and CMV-seronegative.

This clone was recorded only once. The chain employs TRBV11-2 and TRBJ2-7, with D unclear. Trimming left V 2 bases short and J 6 bases short, with 5 bases between. This CDR3 is 11 amino acids long. CDR1 SGHAT and CDR2 FQNNGV come from the germline V gene. In DNA form, the CDR3 reads TGTGCCAGCAGCTTATTCTCCGAGCAGTACTTC. Translation: CASSLFSEQYF.

In the case of this clone: The same CDR3 is also encoded by other DNA sequences in this sample. The rearrangement uses TRBV27 and TRBJ2-7, with 7 nucleotides matching TRBD2. J lost 2 bases, V lost 1 base, and 2 bases had no gene match. The germline V gene has CDR1 MNHEY and CDR2 SMNVEV (reference sequence). The CDR3 runs 14 residues. CDR3 sequence reads: CASSLLGGTYEQYF. The CDR3 coding sequence is TGTGCCAGCAGTTTATTGGGGGGGACCTACGAGCAGTACTTC.

The chain links TRBV7-8 to TRBJ2-7; TRBD2 aligns across 7 bases. V lost 0 bases to trimming and J lost 1 base; unmatched junction nucleotides: 9. CDR1 and CDR2 (germline): SGHVS, FQNEAQ. This CDR3 has 17 amino acids. In nucleotides, the CDR3 is TGTGCCAGCAGCTTAGCGCTGGTAGCGGGTCCTTCCTACGAGCAGTACTTC. This sequence encodes CASSLALVAGPSYEQYF.

The V call is TRBV2, the J call TRBJ1-2; possibly TRBD1 for D (5 bases). This CDR3 comprises 14 residues. Germline V gives CDR1 SNHLY, CDR2 FYNNEI. V was pared by 4 bases and J by 2 bases, with 11 bases between. The CDR3 nucleotides are TGTGCCAGCAGTGGCCAGGGTGGAAACTATGGCTACACCTTC. Amino acid sequence: CASSGQGGNYGYTF.

The J gene is TRBJ2-1, the V gene TRBV15, with D tentatively TRBD1 (5 bases). CDR1 and CDR2 (germline): LNHNV, YYDKDF (reference sequence). Trimming removed 3 bases from V and 7 bases from J, with 16 bases in between. The CDR3 sequence is 15 residues long. CDR3 sequence reads: CATSSSRQGWNEQFF. The CDR3 bases are TGTGCCACCAGCAGCTCGAGGCAGGGATGGAATGAGCAGTTCTTC.

J is TRBJ1-3 and V is TRBV19, with 8 bases fitting TRBD1. Looked up from germline, CDR1 is LNHDA and CDR2 is SQIVND (reference sequence). The CDR3 has 15 residues. V shed 3 bases, J shed 1 base, and the junction held 2 bases outside the gene matches. The CDR3 sequence is CASSIRQGSGNTIYF. The CDR3 nucleotides are TGTGCCAGTAGTATCCGACAGGGGTCTGGAAACACCATATATTTT.

The V gene is TRBV5-4, the J gene TRBJ2-6, with 10 bases that match TRBD1. CDR1 SGHNT and CDR2 YYREEE come from the germline V gene (reference sequence). This CDR3 contains 17 residues. V trimming: 5 bases; J trimming: 2 bases; junction bases outside the gene matches: 7. CDR3 nucleotides: TGTGCCAGCAGTTCGATGACAGGGGGCGCTGGGGCCAACGTCCTGACTTTC. It translates to CASSSMTGGAGANVLTF.